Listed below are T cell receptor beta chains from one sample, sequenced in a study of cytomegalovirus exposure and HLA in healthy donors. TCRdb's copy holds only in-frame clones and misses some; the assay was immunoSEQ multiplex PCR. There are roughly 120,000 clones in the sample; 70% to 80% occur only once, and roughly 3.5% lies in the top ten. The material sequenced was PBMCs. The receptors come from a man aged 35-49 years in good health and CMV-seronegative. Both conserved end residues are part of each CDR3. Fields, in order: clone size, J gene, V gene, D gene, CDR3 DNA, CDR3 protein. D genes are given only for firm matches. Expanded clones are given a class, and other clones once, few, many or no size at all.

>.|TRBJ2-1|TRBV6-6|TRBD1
TGTGCCAGCAGTTACCTCGGGACAGGGGTTCTTAATGAGCAGTTCTTC
CASSYLGTGVLNEQFF
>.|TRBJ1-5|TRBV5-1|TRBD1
TGCGCCAGCAGCTTGGGAGACAGGGGCGGCCAGCCCCAGCATTTT
CASSLGDRGGQPQHF
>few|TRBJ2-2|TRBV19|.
TGTGCCAGTAGTATAGATGACAGCAACACCGGGGAGCTGTTTTTT
CASSIDDSNTGELFF
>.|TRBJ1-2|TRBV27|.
TGTGCCAGCAGTTCCCCCAGGGAATCGGGCCGGGGCTACACCTTC
CASSSPRESGRGYTF
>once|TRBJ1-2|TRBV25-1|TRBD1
TGTGCCACTTCCTTGGGACAGATCTATGGCTACACCTTC
CATSLGQIYGYTF
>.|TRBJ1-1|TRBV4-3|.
TGCGCCAGCAGCCAAGACGGCACAGGGACAAATGAAGCTTTCTTT
CASSQDGTGTNEAFF
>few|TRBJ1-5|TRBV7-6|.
TGTGCCAGCAGCTTATTTCATCCAGGGGACAGCAATCAGCCCCAGCATTTT
CASSLFHPGDSNQPQHF
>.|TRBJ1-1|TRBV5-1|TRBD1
TGCGCCAGCAGCCCAGGGACAGTCAACACTGAAGCTTTCTTT
CASSPGTVNTEAFF
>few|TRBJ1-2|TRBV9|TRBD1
TGTGCCAGCAGCCCCCCATCGGGGCAGGGGGCACTACATAACTATGGCTACACCTTC
CASSPPSGQGALHNYGYTF
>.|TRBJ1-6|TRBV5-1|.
TGCGCCAGCCGAAATGACGGACTAATTAATTCACCCCTCCACTTT
CASRNDGLINSPLHF
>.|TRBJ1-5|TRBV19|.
TGTGCCAGTAGTATGGGCTGGCAGCCCCAGCATTTT
CASSMGWQPQHF
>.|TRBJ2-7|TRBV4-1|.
TGCGCCAGCAGCCAAGGCCGGGACATCTACGAGCAGTACTTC
CASSQGRDIYEQYF
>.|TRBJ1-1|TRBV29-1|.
TGCAGCGCCAGGGTGAACACTGAAGCTTTCTTT
CSARVNTEAFF
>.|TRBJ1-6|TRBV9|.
TGTGCCAGCAGCGACCGAAGGCAGGGCGCCTTCACATCCCTCCACTTT
CASSDRRQGAFTSLHF
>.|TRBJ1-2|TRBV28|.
TGTGCCAGCACGAGCAGTGGGGGCGGGCGAAACTATGGCTACACCTTC
CASTSSGGGRNYGYTF
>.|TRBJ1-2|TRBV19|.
TGTGCCAGTAAATCCTCCCGGACATACTATGGCTACACCTTC
CASKSSRTYYGYTF
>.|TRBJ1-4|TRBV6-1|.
TGTGCCAGCAGTCCCGGAAACGGGAATGAAAAACTGTTTTTT
CASSPGNGNEKLFF
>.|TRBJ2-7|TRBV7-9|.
TGTTCCAGCAGCGACCGGGAGATGATCTACGAGCAGTACTTC
CSSSDREMIYEQYF
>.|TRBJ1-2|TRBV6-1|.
TGTGCCAGCAGTGAAGTTCCGGGGGTGGGCGGCTACACCTTC
CASSEVPGVGGYTF
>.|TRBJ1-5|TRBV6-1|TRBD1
TGTGCCAGCAGTGACAGGGGGCAAAATCAGCCCCAGCATTTT
CASSDRGQNQPQHF
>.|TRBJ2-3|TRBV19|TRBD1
TGTGCCAGTAGACGGGACAGGGCGACAGATACGCAGTATTTT
CASRRDRATDTQYF
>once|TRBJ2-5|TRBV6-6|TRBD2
TGTGCCAGCAGTTCGCGGGGGGGCCAAGAGACCCAGTACTTC
CASSSRGGQETQYF
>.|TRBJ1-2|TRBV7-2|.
TGTGCCAGCAGCTTAGTATCGTATGGCTACACCTTC
CASSLVSYGYTF
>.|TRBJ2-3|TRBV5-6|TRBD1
TGTGCCAGCAGCTTCCGACAGGGCCACACAGATACGCAGTATTTT
CASSFRQGHTDTQYF
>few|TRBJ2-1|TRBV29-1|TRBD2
TGCAGCGTGACTAGCGGCTACAATGAGCAGTTCTTC
CSVTSGYNEQFF
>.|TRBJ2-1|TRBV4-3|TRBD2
TGCGCCAGCAGCCAAGAAGCGGGGGGATTGGGTTCCTACAATGAGCAGTTCTTC
CASSQEAGGLGSYNEQFF
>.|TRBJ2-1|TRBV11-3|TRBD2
TGTGCCAGCAGCCCCTCGCGGGGGGGCCCGTTCAATGAGCAGTTCTTC
CASSPSRGGPFNEQFF
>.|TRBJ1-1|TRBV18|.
TGTGCCAGCTCACCAGGGGCCCAGAACACTGAAGCTTTCTTT
CASSPGAQNTEAFF
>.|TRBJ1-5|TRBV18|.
TGTGCCAGCTCGGCTGGACAGATCGGTCAGCCCCAGCATTTT
CASSAGQIGQPQHF
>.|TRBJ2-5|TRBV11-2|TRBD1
TGTGCCAGCAGCCCTTACGGGACAGGGTCAGAGACCCAGTACTTC
CASSPYGTGSETQYF
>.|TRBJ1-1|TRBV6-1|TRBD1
TGTGCCAGCAGGGCAGGGGGGAACACTGAAGCTTTCTTT
CASRAGGNTEAFF
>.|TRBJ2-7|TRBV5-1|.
TGCGCCAGCAGAGCCAGGCTTCCAGCCTACGAGCAGTACTTC
CASRARLPAYEQYF
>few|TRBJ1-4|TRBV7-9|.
TGTGCCAGCACCACGGGGGGGCAATCCGAAAAACTGTTTTTT
CASTTGGQSEKLFF
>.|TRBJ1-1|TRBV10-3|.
TGTGCCATCAGTGAGCGTAGGGGAGGCACTGAAGCTTTCTTT
CAISERRGGTEAFF
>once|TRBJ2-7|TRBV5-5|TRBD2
TGTGCCAGCAGCTCCTCCGGGACTAGCGGCTACGAGCAGTACTTC
CASSSSGTSGYEQYF
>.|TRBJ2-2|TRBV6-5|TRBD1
TGTGCCAGCAGTTACTCCGGGACAGGGGGCATGAGGGAGCTGTTTTTT
CASSYSGTGGMRELFF
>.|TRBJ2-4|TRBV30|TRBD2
TGTGCCTGGAGTGGAATAGCGGGGAACATTCAGTACTTC
CAWSGIAGNIQYF
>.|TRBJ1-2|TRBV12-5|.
TGTGCTAGTGGGACACCAGGGCTTGGCTACACCTTC
CASGTPGLGYTF
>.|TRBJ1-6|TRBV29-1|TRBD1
TGCAGCGTTGTTTGGGGGACAGCTAATTCACCCCTCCACTTT
CSVVWGTANSPLHF
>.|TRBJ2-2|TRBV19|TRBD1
TGTGCCAGTAGTACCCACCTTAGACAGGGCTTGAACACCGGGGAGCTGTTTTTT
CASSTHLRQGLNTGELFF
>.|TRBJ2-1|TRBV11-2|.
TGTGCCACCCAGGCCATGGCCCCGATAAACAATGAGCAGTTCTTC
CATQAMAPINNEQFF
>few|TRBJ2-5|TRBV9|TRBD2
TGTGCCAGCAGCGTAGATCGGGGGGGGGTGGCGGAGACCCAGTACTTC
CASSVDRGGVAETQYF
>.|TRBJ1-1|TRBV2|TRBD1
TGTGCCAGCAGTACGGGACAGCCGAACACTGAAGCTTTCTTT
CASSTGQPNTEAFF
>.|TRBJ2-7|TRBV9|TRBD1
TGTGCCAGCAGCGCAGGGGGAAGCTCCTACGAGCAGTACTTC
CASSAGGSSYEQYF
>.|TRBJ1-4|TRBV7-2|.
TGTGCCAGCAGCTTAGTGGTGGGGCACCGTAATGAAAAACTGTTTTTT
CASSLVVGHRNEKLFF
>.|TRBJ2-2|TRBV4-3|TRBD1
TGCGCCAGCAGCCAAGATGCCCCCATACAGGGGCGCACCGGGGAGCTGTTTTTT
CASSQDAPIQGRTGELFF
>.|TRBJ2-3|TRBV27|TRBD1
TGTGCCAGCAGTTTATATGGGACAGGTGGCACAGATACGCAGTATTTT
CASSLYGTGGTDTQYF
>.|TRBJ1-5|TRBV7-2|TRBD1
TGTGCCAGCAGCTTATCTACAGGGGTCCAGCCCCAGCATTTT
CASSLSTGVQPQHF
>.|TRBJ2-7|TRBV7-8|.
TGTGCCAGCAGCTTAGTCGGGTTCTCCTACGAGCAGTACTTC
CASSLVGFSYEQYF